The clone carrying this T cell receptor (beta chain) was counted only a few times. This sample was taken from a study of spatial heterogeneity in lung cancer. The CDR3 length is 12 residues. The ends were cut back, 5 bases at V and 10 bases at J, with 14 bases in the middle. Time point: sample taken at primary tumor resection. Unsorted whole RNA from tumor, nontumor lung or frozen PBMC underwent sequencing. Individual TCR cDNA molecules each bore their own unique molecular identifier. Each CDR3 protein is one row after TCRdb ran MiXCR on the 5' RACE reads. The data show tens of thousands of distinct CDR3 sequences, about an eighth seen once.

The starting material was PBMCs, obtained at surgery. The rearrangement links TRBV12-3 or TRBV12-4 to TRBJ1-1; D not certain. This clonotype was sampled from a male donor with early-stage non-small cell lung cancer. CDR3 loop: CASSTVVGRAFF. The CDR3 coding sequence is TGTGCCAGCAGTACCGTTGTGGGAAGAGCTTTCTTT.